One and the same sample provided the 13 T cell receptor beta chains below, sequenced in a study of blood T cells in healthy people across ages (dated by TCRdb to the mid-2010s). Libraries were prepared through 5' RACE. These reads were obtained on an Illumina HiSeq 2500. The second PCR ran for about 6 to 11 cycles and used a J-beta primer mix along with a sample-barcoded 5' primer. TCRdb ran its own pipeline on the public reads, namely fastp trimming at Q25 and MiXCR clone calling, and kept in-frame beta chains. CDR3 protein duplicates are merged, each entry listing the most common genes and DNA. The sample profile shows hundreds of thousands of distinct CDR3 sequences; about 51% of them were found once. The ten largest clones represent about 13% of the sample. What was sequenced was blood. These receptors were obtained from a woman aged 80 or over in good health.

Regarding this clonotype: A much bigger clone sits one base away, suggesting this may be a read error. The V gene is TRBV20-1, the J gene TRBJ2-7, with D uncertain. The germline V gene has CDR1 DFQATT and CDR2 SNEGSKA (reference sequence). The CDR3 length is 12 residues. CDR3 DNA: TGCAGTGCTCCGGGTCCCCCCTACGAGCGGTACTTC. It yields the protein CSAPGPPYERYF.

In the case of this clonotype: A clone one base away is much larger, so this may be a read error. This chain uses TRBV5-1 with TRBJ2-1; TRBD2 is a possible D gene (6 bases). CDR1 and CDR2 (germline): SGHRS, YFSETQ. V shed 0 bases and J shed 9 bases, with 16 bases lying between them. This CDR3 is built from 15 residues. The CDR3 DNA reads TGCGCCAGCAGCTTGGCGGGACGGGGGTTCGGTGAGCAGTTCTTC. Translated, it gives CASSLAGRGFGEQFF.

On this clonotype itself: A read error is possible here, since a much larger clone lies one base away. The rearrangement links TRBV3-1 to TRBJ2-2; the D gene could be TRBD1 or TRBD2 (5 bases each). Trimming left V 4 bases short and J 2 bases short, with 8 bases between. Germline V gives CDR1 LGHDT, CDR2 YNNKEL (reference sequence). The CDR3 covers 14 residues. This CDR3 reads CASSRWDNTGELFF. In DNA, the CDR3 is TGTGCCAGCAGCCGCTGGGACAACACCGGGGAGCTGTTTTTT. Full variable domain (outside the CDR3, taken from reference TRBV3-1 and TRBJ2-2): DTAVSQTPKYLVTQMGNDKSIKCEQNLGHDTMYWYKQDSKKFLKIMFSYNNKELIINETVPNRFSPKSPDKAHLNLHINSLELGDSAVYFCASSRWDNTGELFFGEGSRLTVL.

This clonotype has only a few counts. The chain joins TRBV20-1 to TRBJ2-7; the D is unclear. CDR1 is DFQATT and CDR2 is SNEGSKA in the germline V gene (reference sequence). The V gene lost 3 bases and the J gene lost 2 bases, with 11 bases spanning the gap. The CDR3 totals 13 residues. The CDR3 coding sequence is TGCAGTGCTAGGGCAGGCGAACCCTACGAGCAGTACTTC. This translates into CSARAGEPYEQYF.

This clonotype has a count of ten or more. V is TRBV5-1 and J is TRBJ2-3, with 9 nucleotides matching TRBD1. Germline V gives CDR1 SGHRS, CDR2 YFSETQ. This CDR3 spans 15 amino acids. The junction had 3 bases not matched to a gene; V was cut back by 1 base and J by 3 bases. DNA for the CDR3: TGCGCCAGCAGCTTGCGCGGGACAGGGACAGATACGCAGTATTTT. This encodes CASSLRGTGTDTQYF.

The J gene is TRBJ2-7, the V gene TRBV9; D tentatively fits TRBD1 or TRBD2 (5 bases each). The CDR3 totals 15 residues. Germline CDR1 and CDR2: SGDLS and YYNGEE. The V gene lost 2 bases and the J gene lost 0 bases, with 12 bases spanning the gap. CDR3 protein: CASSVGTLSSYEQYF. In DNA, the CDR3 is TGTGCCAGCAGCGTTGGGACCCTGAGCTCCTACGAGCAGTACTTC.

The genes are TRBV3-1 and TRBJ1-1; a possible D gene is TRBD1 (5 bases). The CDR3 spans 14 residues. V lost 6 bases and J lost 0, with 11 bases in between. Germline values: CDR1 LGHDT, CDR2 YNNKEL (reference sequence). This CDR3 is CASSPDTLNTEAFF. CDR3 DNA: TGTGCCAGCAGTCCGGACACCTTGAACACTGAAGCTTTCTTT.

This clonotype was observed many times. The chain joins TRBV5-1 to TRBJ1-6; TRBD1 agrees at 11 bases. Losses at the gene ends were 7 bases for V and 7 bases for J; bases not matched to a gene: 7. Looked up from germline, CDR1 is SGHRS and CDR2 is YFSETQ. The CDR3 totals 15 residues. For the CDR3, the DNA is TGCGCCAGCGCCCCCGGGACAGGGGGGAATTCACCCCTCCACTTT. This translates into CASAPGTGGNSPLHF.

The sample holds many counts of this clonotype. The rearrangement uses TRBV21-1 and TRBJ2-1; the D segment call TRBD2 is taken from the table without a DNA check. TRBV21-1 is listed as a pseudogene. This CDR3 is 20 amino acids long. The CDR3 DNA reads TGTGCCAGCAGCAATAGGGGACTAGCGGGGGTTCATAGCTCCTACAATGAGCAGTTCTTC. Amino acid sequence: CASSNRGLAGVHSSYNEQFF.

V gene TRBV2 combines with J gene TRBJ2-1; 12 bases match TRBD1. J was trimmed by 10 bases and V by 8 bases; bases with no gene match: 12. Looked up from germline, CDR1 is SNHLY and CDR2 is FYNNEI. The CDR3 loop spans 15 amino acids. The CDR3 loop reads CASAPAGQGASEQFF. In DNA form, the CDR3 reads TGTGCCAGCGCCCCCGCGGGACAGGGGGCTTCCGAGCAGTTCTTC.

Many counts were recorded for this clonotype. This chain joins TRBV29-1 and TRBJ2-5; possibly TRBD2 for D (5 bases). In germline, CDR1 is SQVTM, CDR2 ANQGSEA. The CDR3 is 13 amino acids. Trimming stripped 8 bases from V and 5 bases from J, with 18 bases between. The CDR3, as DNA: TGCAGCTGTGCACCGGGAACCCAGGAGACCCAGTACTTC. As protein: CSCAPGTQETQYF.

This clonotype was recorded a few times. The CDR3 loop is CASSNRARVNTGELFF. For the CDR3, the DNA is TGTGCCAGCAGTAACCGGGCCAGAGTAAACACCGGGGAGCTGTTTTTT. V gene TRBV6-5 combines with J gene TRBJ2-2; unclear D gene. V lost 5 bases to trimming and J lost 2 bases, with 15 bases between them. The CDR3 covers 16 residues. Per the germline V gene, CDR1 is MNHEY and CDR2 is SVGAGI.

The V gene is TRBV21-1, the J gene TRBJ1-2. TRBV21-1 is termed a pseudogene. The CDR3 contains 14 residues. The DNA for the CDR3 is TGTGCCAGCAGCAATAATAGTTTTAACTATGGCTACACCTTC. It yields the protein CASSNNSFNYGYTF.